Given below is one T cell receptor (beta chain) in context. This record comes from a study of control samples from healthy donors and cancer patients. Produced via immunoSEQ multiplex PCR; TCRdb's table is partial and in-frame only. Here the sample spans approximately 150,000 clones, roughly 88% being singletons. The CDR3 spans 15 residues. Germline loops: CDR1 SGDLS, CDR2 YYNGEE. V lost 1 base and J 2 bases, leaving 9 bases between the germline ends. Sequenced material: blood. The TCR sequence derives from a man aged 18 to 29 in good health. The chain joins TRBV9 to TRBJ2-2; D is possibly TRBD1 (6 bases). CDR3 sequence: CASSVSGANTGELFF. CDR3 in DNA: TGTGCCAGCAGCGTATCAGGGGCTAACACCGGGGAGCTGTTTTTT.